This record looks at one TCR beta chain sequence and its context. The data were obtained in a study of blood T cell repertoires in COVID-19. The CDR3 has 13 residues. Germline loops: CDR1 GTSNPN, CDR2 SVGIG (reference sequence). The V end lost 1 base, the J end lost 10 bases, and 11 bases lay between the germline ends. Profiling relied on immunoSEQ multiplex PCR, and the TCRdb table lists in-frame clones only, not all of them. The sample has tens of thousands of clones, 80% to 90% seen once. The TCR was taken from a man aged 60-69 years with acute or convalescent COVID-19. The V and J genes are TRBV30 and TRBJ1-6; D not resolved. The specimen sequenced was peripheral blood. Written as DNA, the CDR3 is TGTGCCTGGAGTGCTCAGAGGAGATCACCCCTCCACTTT. Translated, it gives CAWSAQRRSPLHF.